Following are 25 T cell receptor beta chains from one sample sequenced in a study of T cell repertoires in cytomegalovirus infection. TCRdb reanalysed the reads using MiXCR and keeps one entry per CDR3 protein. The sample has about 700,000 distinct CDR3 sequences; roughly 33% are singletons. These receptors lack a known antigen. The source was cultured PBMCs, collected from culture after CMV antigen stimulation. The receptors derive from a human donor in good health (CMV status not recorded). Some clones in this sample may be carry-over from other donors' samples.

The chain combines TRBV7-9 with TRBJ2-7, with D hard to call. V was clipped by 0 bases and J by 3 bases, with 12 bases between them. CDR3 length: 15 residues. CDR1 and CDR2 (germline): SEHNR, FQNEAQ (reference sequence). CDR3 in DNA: TGTGCCAGCAGCTTAGCAGGGATAAAGGACTACGAGCAGTACTTC. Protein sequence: CASSLAGIKDYEQYF. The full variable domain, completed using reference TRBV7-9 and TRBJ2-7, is DTGVSQNPRHKITKRGQNVTFRCDPISEHNRLYWYRQTLGQGPEFLTYFQNEAQLEKSRLLSDRFSAERPKGSFSTLEIQRTEQGDSAMYLCASSLAGIKDYEQYFGPGTRLTVT.

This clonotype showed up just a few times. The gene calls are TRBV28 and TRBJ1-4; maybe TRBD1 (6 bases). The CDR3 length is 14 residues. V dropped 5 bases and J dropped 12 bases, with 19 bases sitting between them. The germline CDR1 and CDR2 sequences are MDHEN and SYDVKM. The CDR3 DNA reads TGTGCCAGCAGTCGTGAAAGGGGGTTGACGGAACTGTTTTTT. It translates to CASSRERGLTELFF.

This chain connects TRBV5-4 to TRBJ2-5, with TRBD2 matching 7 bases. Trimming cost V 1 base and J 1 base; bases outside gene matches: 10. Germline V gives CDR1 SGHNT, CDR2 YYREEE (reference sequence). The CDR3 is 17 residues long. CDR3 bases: TGTGCCAGCAGCTTGAAGCGGACTAGGACGTTCCAAGAGACCCAGTACTTC. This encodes CASSLKRTRTFQETQYF.

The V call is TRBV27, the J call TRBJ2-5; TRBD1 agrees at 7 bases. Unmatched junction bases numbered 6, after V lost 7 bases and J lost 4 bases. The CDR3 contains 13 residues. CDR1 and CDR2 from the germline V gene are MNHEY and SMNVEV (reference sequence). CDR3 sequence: CASIRTGRETQYF. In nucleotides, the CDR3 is TGTGCCAGCATCCGGACAGGTCGAGAGACCCAGTACTTC.

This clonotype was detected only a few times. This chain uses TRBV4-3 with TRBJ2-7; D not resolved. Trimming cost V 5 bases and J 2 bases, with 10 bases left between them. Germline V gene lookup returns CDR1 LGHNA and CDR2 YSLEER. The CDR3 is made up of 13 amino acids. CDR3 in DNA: TGCGCCAGCAGCGGCGGTCTAACCTACGAGCAGTACTTC. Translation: CASSGGLTYEQYF.

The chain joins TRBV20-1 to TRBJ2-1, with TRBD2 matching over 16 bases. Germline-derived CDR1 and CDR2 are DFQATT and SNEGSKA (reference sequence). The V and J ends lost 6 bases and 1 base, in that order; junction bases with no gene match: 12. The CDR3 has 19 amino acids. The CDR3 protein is CSARRPGLAGGRSYNEQFF. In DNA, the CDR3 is TGCAGTGCCCGGAGGCCGGGACTAGCGGGGGGGAGGTCCTACAATGAGCAGTTCTTC.

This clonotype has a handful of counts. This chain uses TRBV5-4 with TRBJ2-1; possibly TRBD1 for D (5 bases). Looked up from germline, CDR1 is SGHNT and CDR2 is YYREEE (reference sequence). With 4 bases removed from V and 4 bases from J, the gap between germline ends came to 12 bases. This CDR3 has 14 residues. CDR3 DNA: TGTGCCAGCAGCACGGACACCGGGTACAATGAGCAGTTCTTC. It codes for CASSTDTGYNEQFF.

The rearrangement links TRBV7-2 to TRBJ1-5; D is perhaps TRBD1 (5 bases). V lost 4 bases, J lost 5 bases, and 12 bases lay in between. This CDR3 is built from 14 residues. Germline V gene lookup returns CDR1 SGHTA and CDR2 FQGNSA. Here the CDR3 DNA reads TGTGCCAGCAGCTCTCTGGGGGGGGATCAGCCCCAGCATTTT. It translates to CASSSLGGDQPQHF.

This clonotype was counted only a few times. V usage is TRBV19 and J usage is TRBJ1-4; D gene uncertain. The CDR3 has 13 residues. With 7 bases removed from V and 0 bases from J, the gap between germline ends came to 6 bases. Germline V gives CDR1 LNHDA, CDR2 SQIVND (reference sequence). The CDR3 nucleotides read TGTGCCAGTACTAGTACAACTAATGAAAAACTGTTTTTT. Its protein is CASTSTTNEKLFF. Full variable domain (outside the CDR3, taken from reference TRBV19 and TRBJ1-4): DGGITQSPKYLFRKEGQNVTLSCEQNLNHDAMYWYRQDPGQGLRLIYYSQIVNDFQKGDIAEGYSVSREKKESFPLTVTSAQKNPTAFYLCASTSTTNEKLFFGSGTQLSVL.

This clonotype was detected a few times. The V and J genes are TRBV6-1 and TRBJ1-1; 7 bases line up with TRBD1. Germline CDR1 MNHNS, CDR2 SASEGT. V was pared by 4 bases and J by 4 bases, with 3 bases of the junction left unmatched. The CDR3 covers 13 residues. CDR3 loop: CASSVYRGTEAFF. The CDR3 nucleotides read TGTGCCAGCAGTGTTTACAGGGGCACTGAAGCTTTCTTT.

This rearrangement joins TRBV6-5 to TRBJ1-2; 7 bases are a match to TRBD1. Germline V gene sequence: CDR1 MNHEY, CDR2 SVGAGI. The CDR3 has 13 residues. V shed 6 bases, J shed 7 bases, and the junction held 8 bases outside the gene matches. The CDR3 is CASSPDRWGGYTF. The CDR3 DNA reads TGTGCCAGCAGCCCGGACAGGTGGGGTGGCTACACCTTC.

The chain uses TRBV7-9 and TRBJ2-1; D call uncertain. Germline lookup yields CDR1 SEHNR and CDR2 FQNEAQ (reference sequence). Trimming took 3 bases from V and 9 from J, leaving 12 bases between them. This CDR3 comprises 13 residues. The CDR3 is CASSFDPESEQFF. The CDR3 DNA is TGTGCCAGCAGCTTCGACCCGGAGAGTGAGCAGTTCTTC.

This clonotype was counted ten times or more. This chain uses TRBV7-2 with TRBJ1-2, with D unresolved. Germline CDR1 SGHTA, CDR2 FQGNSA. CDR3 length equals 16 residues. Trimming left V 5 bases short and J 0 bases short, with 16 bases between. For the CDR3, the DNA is TGTGCCAGCAGCCAGCCTCTGGACGGAGCTAACTATGGCTACACCTTC. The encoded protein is CASSQPLDGANYGYTF.

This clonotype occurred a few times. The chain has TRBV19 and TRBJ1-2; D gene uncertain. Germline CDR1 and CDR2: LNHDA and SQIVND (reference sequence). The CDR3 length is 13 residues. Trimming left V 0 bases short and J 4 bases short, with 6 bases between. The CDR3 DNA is TGTGCCAGTAGTATAGAAGGATCCTATGGCTACACCTTC. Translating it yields CASSIEGSYGYTF.

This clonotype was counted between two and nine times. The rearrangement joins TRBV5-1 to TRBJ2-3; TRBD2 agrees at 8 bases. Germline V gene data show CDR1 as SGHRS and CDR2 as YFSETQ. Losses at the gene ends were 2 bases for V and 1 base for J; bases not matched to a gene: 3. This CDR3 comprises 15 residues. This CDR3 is CASSFARGGTDTQYF. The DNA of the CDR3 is TGCGCCAGCAGCTTTGCGCGGGGGGGCACAGATACGCAGTATTTT.

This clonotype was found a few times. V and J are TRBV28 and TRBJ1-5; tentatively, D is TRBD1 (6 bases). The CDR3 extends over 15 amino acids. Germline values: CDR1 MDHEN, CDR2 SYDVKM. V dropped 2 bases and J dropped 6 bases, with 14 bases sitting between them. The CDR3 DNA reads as TGTGCCAGCAGTTTAGGGAGGTACAGGGCTCAGCCCCAGCATTTT. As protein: CASSLGRYRAQPQHF. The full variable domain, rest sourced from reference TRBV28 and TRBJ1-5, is DVKVTQSSRYLVKRTGEKVFLECVQDMDHENMFWYRQDPGLGLRLIYFSYDVKMKEKGDIPEGYSVSREKKERFSLILESASTNQTSMYLCASSLGRYRAQPQHFGDGTRLSIL.

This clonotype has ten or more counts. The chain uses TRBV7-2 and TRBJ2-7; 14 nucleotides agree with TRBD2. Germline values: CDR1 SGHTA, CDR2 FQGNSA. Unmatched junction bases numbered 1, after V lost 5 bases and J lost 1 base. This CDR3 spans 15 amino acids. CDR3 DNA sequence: TGTGCCAGCAGCAGGACTAGCGGGGGGTCCTACGAGCAGTACTTC. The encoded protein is CASSRTSGGSYEQYF.

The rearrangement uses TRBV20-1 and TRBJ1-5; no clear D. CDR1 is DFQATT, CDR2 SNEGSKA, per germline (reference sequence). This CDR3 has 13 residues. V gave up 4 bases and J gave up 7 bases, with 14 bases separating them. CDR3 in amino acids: CSAMDLISQPQHF. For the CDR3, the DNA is TGCAGTGCTATGGACCTCATTAGCCAGCCCCAGCATTTT.

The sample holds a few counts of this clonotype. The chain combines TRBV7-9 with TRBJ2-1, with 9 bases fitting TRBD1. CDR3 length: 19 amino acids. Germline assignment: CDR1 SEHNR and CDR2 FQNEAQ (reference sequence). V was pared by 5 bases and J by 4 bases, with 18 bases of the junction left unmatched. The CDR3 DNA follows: TGTGCCAGCAGCCCTAGTCCCTTAGTGGGACAGGGACCGTACAATGAGCAGTTCTTC. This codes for CASSPSPLVGQGPYNEQFF.

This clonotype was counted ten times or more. In DNA form, the CDR3 reads TGTGCCAGCAGCCCCCGGCCACGGGAGACCCAGTACTTC. It encodes CASSPRPRETQYF. V is TRBV7-2 and J is TRBJ2-5; D is ambiguous. This CDR3 comprises 13 residues. V shed 5 bases and J shed 5 bases, with 12 bases lying between them. Germline V gene data show CDR1 as SGHTA and CDR2 as FQGNSA.

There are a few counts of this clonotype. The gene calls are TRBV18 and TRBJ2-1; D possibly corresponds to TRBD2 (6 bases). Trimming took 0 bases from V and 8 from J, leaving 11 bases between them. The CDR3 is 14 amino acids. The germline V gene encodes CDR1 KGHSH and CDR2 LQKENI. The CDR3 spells CASSPPGGPYEQFF. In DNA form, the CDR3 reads TGTGCCAGCTCACCACCGGGGGGTCCCTATGAGCAGTTCTTC.

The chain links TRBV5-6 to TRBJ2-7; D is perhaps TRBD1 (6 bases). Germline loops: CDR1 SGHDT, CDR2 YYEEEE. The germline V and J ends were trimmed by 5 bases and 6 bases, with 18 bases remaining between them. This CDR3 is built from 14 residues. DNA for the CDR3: TGTGCCAGCAGTTTGAGATTACTGGGGGCCGAGCAGTACTTC. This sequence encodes CASSLRLLGAEQYF.

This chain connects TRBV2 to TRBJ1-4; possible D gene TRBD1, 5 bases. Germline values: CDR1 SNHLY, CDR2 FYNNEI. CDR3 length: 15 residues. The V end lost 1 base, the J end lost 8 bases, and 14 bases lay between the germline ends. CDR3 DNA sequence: TGTGCCAGCAGTGAAGGGCCACAGGACACCGAAAAACTGTTTTTT. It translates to CASSEGPQDTEKLFF.

CDR3 DNA sequence: TGTGCCAGCAGAATCGACAGGAGCTCTGGAAACACCATATATTTT. Amino acid sequence: CASRIDRSSGNTIYF. This sequence joins TRBV12-3 or TRBV12-4 and TRBJ1-3; D perhaps matches TRBD1 (6 bases). V was trimmed by 6 bases and J by 0 bases, leaving 12 bases between them. CDR3 length: 15 amino acids.

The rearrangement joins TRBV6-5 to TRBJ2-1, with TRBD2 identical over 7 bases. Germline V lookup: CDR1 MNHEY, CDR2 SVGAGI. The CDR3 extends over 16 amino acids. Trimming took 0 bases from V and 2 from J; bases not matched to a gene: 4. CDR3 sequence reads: CASSYSFRGAYNEQFF. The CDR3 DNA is TGTGCCAGCAGTTACTCGTTTCGGGGGGCCTACAATGAGCAGTTCTTC.